Here is one TCR beta chain with its context. Its matching antigen is unknown. This record comes from a study of OX40 agonist ivuxolimab in advanced cancers. Study-wide background: The treatment was a fully human IgG2 OX40 agonist, ivuxolimab.

CDR3 length equals 17 residues. V was clipped by 1 base and J by 4 bases; unmatched bases: 9. Germline V lookup: CDR1 KGHSH, CDR2 LQKENI. General study points: Some nonresponders also had low normalized T-cell clonal expansion. CD8+ T cells (on average) carried more expanded clones than CD4+ T cells.

Only in-frame clones appear in the TCRdb table, and some are missing; sequencing was by immunoSEQ multiplex PCR. The table includes roughly 56,000 clones, approximately 86% detected once. The chain employs TRBV18 and TRBJ2-5; TRBD1 matches 10 bases. This receptor was identified in an adult with an advanced solid tumor such as melanoma, head and neck, liver or kidney cancer. The sequencing here drew on CD4+ or CD8+ T cells sorted from blood, taken in a trial of the OX40 agonist ivuxolimab. CDR3 nucleotide sequence: TGTGCCAGCTCACCACTGCCGGGGACAGGGGTTCGAGAGACCCAGTACTTC. Its protein product is CASSPLPGTGVRETQYF. Supplemented by reference TRBV18 and TRBJ2-5, the full variable domain reads NAGVMQNPRHLVRRRGQEARLRCSPMKGHSHVYWYRQLPEEGLKFMVYLQKENIIDESGMPKERFSAEFPKEGPSILRIQQVVRGDSAAYFCASSPLPGTGVRETQYFGPGTRLLVL.